This paragraph reports one T cell receptor (beta chain). This sample was included in a study of immune cell composition in non-small cell lung cancer. Trimming stripped 0 bases from V and 6 bases from J, with 11 bases between. This CDR3 contains 14 residues. Per the germline V gene, CDR1 is LGHNA and CDR2 is YSLEER. Sequencing was performed with immunoSEQ multiplex PCR; in TCRdb, only in-frame clones are kept and a portion is missing. The top ten clones hold 30% of a sample with about a thousand clones, around 69% of them seen once. Normal lung sampling was at least 3 cm from the tumour, as distant as possible.

This chain connects TRBV4-3 to TRBJ1-1; D may be TRBD1 (5 bases). Sequencing used non-adjacent lung tissue. This receptor was identified in a human donor with non-small cell lung cancer. The CDR3 DNA reads TGCGCCAGCAGCCAAGATATCGCGGGGGCTGAAGCTTTCTTT. Protein sequence: CASSQDIAGAEAFF.